The next 26 T cell receptor beta chains were all read from a single sample in a study of T cell changes during pregnancy in multiple sclerosis. Assay: immunoSEQ multiplex PCR; the TCRdb copy retains only in-frame clones and omits some. This table has roughly 80,000 clones, roughly 93% appearing once. The sample was peripheral blood, taken in the second trimester of pregnancy. The receptors here all came from a female donor with multiple sclerosis, enrolled in a pregnancy study.

This sequence joins TRBV25-1 and TRBJ1-4; TRBD1 aligns across 10 bases. The ends lost 1 base at V and 8 bases at J; junction bases unmatched: 10. CDR3 length: 17 residues. Germline CDR1 and CDR2: MGHDK and SYGVNS. CDR3 bases: TGTGCCAGCAGTGAATTGCCGGGACAGGGGCGTGCGGAAAAACTGTTTTTT. As protein: CASSELPGQGRAEKLFF.

The chain uses TRBV27 and TRBJ2-5; TRBD1 aligns across 7 bases. The CDR3 loop spans 14 amino acids. Unmatched junction bases numbered 5, after V lost 5 bases and J lost 2 bases. Germline assignment: CDR1 MNHEY and CDR2 SMNVEV (reference sequence). In DNA form, the CDR3 reads TGTGCCAGCAGTAAACAGGGGACGCAAGAGACCCAGTACTTC. Its protein product is CASSKQGTQETQYF.

J is TRBJ2-3 and V is TRBV6-5, with 8 bases aligning to TRBD1. Germline assignment: CDR1 MNHEY and CDR2 SVGAGI. This CDR3 has 14 amino acids. Trimming took 1 base from V and 4 from J; bases not matched to a gene: 1. Written as DNA, the CDR3 is TGTGCCAGCAGTTACTGGACAGGGTCAGATACGCAGTATTTT. Protein sequence: CASSYWTGSDTQYF.

The chain employs TRBV27 and TRBJ1-1; TRBD1 might be the D (5 bases). This CDR3 is built from 16 residues. Trimming stripped 5 bases from V and 7 bases from J, with 23 bases between. CDR1 MNHEY and CDR2 SMNVEV come from the germline V gene (reference sequence). This chain's CDR3 is CASSPWGGAPGSEAFF. In DNA form, the CDR3 reads TGTGCCAGCAGTCCTTGGGGGGGAGCCCCGGGGAGTGAAGCTTTCTTT.

To note about this clone: A much bigger clone sits one base away, suggesting this may be a read error. The CDR3: CASSLQGYEQYF. The CDR3 bases are TGTGCCAGCAGCCTACAGGGCTACGAGCAGTACTTC. The chain uses TRBV2 and TRBJ2-7; maybe TRBD1 (6 bases). V lost 6 bases and J lost 3, with 9 bases in between. The CDR3 is made up of 12 amino acids. The germline V gene has CDR1 SNHLY and CDR2 FYNNEI.

The genes are TRBV5-4 and TRBJ2-7; no reliable D call. The CDR3 extends over 14 amino acids. The V gene lost 0 bases and the J gene lost 3 bases, with 10 bases spanning the gap. Germline lookup yields CDR1 SGHNT and CDR2 YYREEE (reference sequence). The CDR3 DNA reads TGTGCCAGCAGCTTGGTTGGCGACAACTACGAGCAGTACTTC. Its protein is CASSLVGDNYEQYF.

The rearrangement joins TRBV5-1 to TRBJ1-2, with D maybe TRBD1 (6 bases). Per germline, CDR1 SGHRS and CDR2 YFSETQ. The CDR3 contains 16 residues. Trimming stripped 0 bases from V and 1 base from J, with 13 bases between. CDR3 protein: CASSLAQDSHNYGYTF. CDR3 nucleotide sequence: TGCGCCAGCAGCTTGGCTCAGGACAGCCATAACTATGGCTACACCTTC.

The CDR3 DNA sequence: TGTGCCAGCAGTAACCCCGGAGGAGCAGGTGAAAAACTGTTTTTT. This encodes CASSNPGGAGEKLFF. The gene calls are TRBV5-4 and TRBJ1-4, with unresolved D. The V gene's germline CDR1 is SGHNT and CDR2 YYREEE (reference sequence). There are 15 residues in the CDR3. V was cut by 5 bases and J by 7 bases, with 18 bases left in between. The full variable domain, with the rest looked up from reference TRBV5-4 and TRBJ1-4, is ETGVTQSPTHLIKTRGQQVTLRCSSQSGHNTVSWYQQALGQGPQFIFQYYREEENGRGNFPPRFSGLQFPNYSSELNVNALELDDSALYLCASSNPGGAGEKLFFGSGTQLSVL.

V gene TRBV2 combines with J gene TRBJ2-2; weak D call: TRBD2 (6 bases). The germline V gene encodes CDR1 SNHLY and CDR2 FYNNEI. This CDR3 contains 16 residues. The germline V and J ends were trimmed by 5 bases and 1 base, with 14 bases remaining between them. CDR3 sequence: CASSWEASRNTGELFF. The DNA for the CDR3 is TGTGCCAGCAGTTGGGAGGCTAGCAGGAACACCGGGGAGCTGTTTTTT.

The DNA for the CDR3 is TGCGCCAGCAGCTGGCTAGGGGTTTCCGGGGCCAACGTCCTGACTTTC. Encoded protein: CASSWLGVSGANVLTF. The chain carries TRBV5-1 and TRBJ2-6; D may be TRBD1 (5 bases). Trimming removed 3 bases from V and 4 bases from J, with 14 bases in between. CDR1 and CDR2 (germline): SGHRS, YFSETQ. This CDR3 comprises 16 residues.

This clone appeared once. Given a much more abundant clone one base away, this may be a read error. The same CDR3 also results from other DNA sequences found in this sample. The rearrangement uses TRBV6-1 and TRBJ1-1; 11 nucleotides agree with TRBD1. Losses at the gene ends were 3 bases for V and 4 bases for J; bases not matched to a gene: 1. Germline V gene data show CDR1 as MNHNS and CDR2 as SASEGT. CDR3 size: 14 residues. DNA of the CDR3: TGTGCCAGCAGTGAGGGGACAGGGGGCACTGAAGCTTTCTTT. Translation: CASSEGTGGTEAFF.

The gene calls are TRBV2 and TRBJ1-1; D unclear. CDR3 length: 13 amino acids. Trimming took off 1 base at V and 4 bases at J, with 7 bases between the two ends. From germline, CDR1 is SNHLY and CDR2 FYNNEI. CDR3 region: CASSEGEGTEAFF. CDR3 sequence (DNA): TGTGCCAGCAGTGAAGGGGAGGGCACTGAAGCTTTCTTT.

The chain has TRBV28 and TRBJ2-3, with TRBD1 matching 7 bases. The germline CDR1 and CDR2 sequences are MDHEN and SYDVKM. J was trimmed by 3 bases and V by 6 bases; bases with no gene match: 12. The CDR3 runs to 16 residues. The CDR3 sequence: CASSWPRDSATDTQYF. CDR3 nucleotide sequence: TGTGCCAGCAGCTGGCCCCGGGACAGTGCGACAGATACGCAGTATTTT.

This clone was observed once. The chain is built from TRBV2 and TRBJ2-2; no clear D gene. The V gene lost 5 bases and the J gene lost 2 bases, with 9 bases spanning the gap. Looked up from germline, CDR1 is SNHLY and CDR2 is FYNNEI. This CDR3 has 14 residues. CDR3 sequence reads: CASSFRLNTGELFF. The CDR3 DNA follows: TGTGCCAGCAGTTTTCGGTTAAACACCGGGGAGCTGTTTTTT.

This chain joins TRBV29-1 and TRBJ1-1, with D tentatively TRBD1 (5 bases). Per the germline V gene, CDR1 is SQVTM and CDR2 is ANQGSEA. V lost 6 bases and J 0 bases, leaving 17 bases between the germline ends. The length of the CDR3 is 15 residues. Written as DNA, the CDR3 is TGCAGCGTGGCCGTTTTCAGGGAGGTGAACACTGAAGCTTTCTTT. Protein: CSVAVFREVNTEAFF.

As DNA, the CDR3 is TGCAGCGTCGGGACTAGCGGGAGTTATGAGCAGTTCTTC. Encoded protein: CSVGTSGSYEQFF. The chain recombines TRBV29-1 with TRBJ2-1; 14 bases map to TRBD2. The CDR3 consists of 13 residues. Germline assignment: CDR1 SQVTM and CDR2 ANQGSEA. V trimming: 6 bases; J trimming: 8 bases; junction bases outside the gene matches: 3.

This chain joins TRBV9 and TRBJ2-7, with 7 bases aligning to TRBD1. From germline, CDR1 is SGDLS and CDR2 YYNGEE. V trimming: 4 bases; J trimming: 5 bases; junction bases outside the gene matches: 6. The CDR3 covers 13 residues. Here the CDR3 DNA reads TGTGCCAGCAGCCTTGGGACAGTCCACGAGCAGTACTTC. Translating it yields CASSLGTVHEQYF.

This clone was counted between two and nine times. This chain uses TRBV2 with TRBJ1-3; 11 bases map to TRBD1. Germline lookup yields CDR1 SNHLY and CDR2 FYNNEI. CDR3 length equals 14 residues. The J segment lost 3 bases and the V segment lost 6 bases, leaving 1 base of the junction unmatched. CDR3 protein: CASRDRGLGNTIYF. Here the CDR3 DNA reads TGTGCCAGCAGGGACAGGGGGCTTGGAAACACCATATATTTT.

This chain joins TRBV18 and TRBJ2-5; no clear D. Germline assignment: CDR1 KGHSH and CDR2 LQKENI. The V end was cut by 4 bases, the J end by 2 bases, with 14 bases between. The length of the CDR3 is 15 residues. The CDR3 is CASSRQRQVQETQYF. The CDR3 nucleotides read TGTGCCAGCTCACGTCAGAGACAAGTACAAGAGACCCAGTACTTC. Full variable domain (rest looked up from reference TRBV18 and TRBJ2-5): NAGVMQNPRHLVRRRGQEARLRCSPMKGHSHVYWYRQLPEEGLKFMVYLQKENIIDESGMPKERFSAEFPKEGPSILRIQQVVRGDSAAYFCASSRQRQVQETQYFGPGTRLLVL.

The chain recombines TRBV7-8 with TRBJ2-7; D might be TRBD2 (5 bases). The CDR3 runs to 16 residues. V lost 0 bases to trimming and J lost 4 bases, with 16 bases between them. Germline V CDR1 and CDR2: SGHVS, FQNEAQ. CDR3 sequence: CASSLARGSAGYEQYF. In DNA form, the CDR3 reads TGTGCCAGCAGCTTAGCTCGGGGTAGCGCTGGATACGAGCAGTACTTC. Full variable domain (missing parts from reference TRBV7-8 and TRBJ2-7): GAGVSQSPRYKVAKRGQDVALRCDPISGHVSLFWYQQALGQGPEFLTYFQNEAQLDKSGLPSDRFFAERPEGSVSTLKIQRTQQEDSAVYLCASSLARGSAGYEQYFGPGTRLTVT.

The chain carries TRBV28 and TRBJ2-2; no clear D. Trimming took 6 bases from V and 6 from J, leaving 8 bases between them. The CDR3 contains 12 residues. The germline V gene encodes CDR1 MDHEN and CDR2 SYDVKM. For the CDR3, the DNA is TGTGCCAGCAGGTACTCCCCCGGGGAGCTGTTTTTT. Protein: CASRYSPGELFF.

The J gene is TRBJ2-1, the V gene TRBV4-2; D might be TRBD1 (7 bases). The V gene lost 3 bases and the J gene lost 4 bases, with 16 bases spanning the gap. This CDR3 has 16 residues. CDR1 is LGHNA and CDR2 is YNFKEQ in the germline V gene. CDR3 DNA sequence: TGTGCCAGCAGCCACCAAGGGGGCGGGGAGTACAATGAGCAGTTCTTC. Its protein product is CASSHQGGGEYNEQFF.

The CDR3 DNA follows: TGCAGCGTTGAAGGAACCAGGGGGACCTACGAGCAGTACTTC. Residues: CSVEGTRGTYEQYF. This sequence joins TRBV29-1 and TRBJ2-7, with 7 bases fitting TRBD1. The CDR3 extends over 14 amino acids. The V gene's germline CDR1 is SQVTM and CDR2 ANQGSEA. Trimming removed 1 base from V and 2 bases from J; junction bases left unmatched: 5.

The rearrangement links TRBV14 to TRBJ1-2; D ambiguous. V shed 0 bases and J shed 4 bases, with 12 bases lying between them. The length of the CDR3 is 15 residues. Germline V gene sequence: CDR1 SGHDN, CDR2 FVKESK. The CDR3 sequence is CASSQDFGDFYGYTF. The CDR3 coding sequence is TGTGCCAGCAGCCAAGATTTCGGGGATTTCTATGGCTACACCTTC. The full variable domain, in which reference TRBV14 and TRBJ1-2 provide the parts outside the CDR3, is EAGVTQFPSHSVIEKGQTVTLRCDPISGHDNLYWYRRVMGKEIKFLLHFVKESKQDESGMPNNRFLAERTGGTYSTLKVQPAELEDSGVYFCASSQDFGDFYGYTFGSGTRLTVV.

The chain joins TRBV5-6 to TRBJ1-5; D might be TRBD1 (6 bases). Trimming pared 3 bases from V and 5 bases from J, leaving 18 bases between. CDR1 and CDR2 from the germline V gene are SGHDT and YYEEEE. The CDR3 contains 16 residues. CDR3 protein: CASSSTGSRLYQPQHF. The CDR3 region has the DNA TGTGCCAGCAGCTCCACAGGGTCCCGATTGTATCAGCCCCAGCATTTT.

This chain links TRBV5-1 with TRBJ2-3; TRBD2 matches 10 bases. The germline V gene encodes CDR1 SGHRS and CDR2 YFSETQ. This CDR3 has 17 residues. V gave up 4 bases and J gave up 4 bases; unmatched junction bases: 12. CDR3 in DNA: TGCGCCAGCAGCAAACTATTCAGCGGGGGGGCGGCAGATACGCAGTATTTT. It yields the protein CASSKLFSGGAADTQYF.